This TCR beta chain was sequenced for a study of cytomegalovirus exposure and HLA in healthy donors (dated by TCRdb to 2017 to 2019). Context from the whole study: In an earlier analysis of 587 of the donors, around 300 Gb of sequence data and 90 million to 120 million unique TCR beta sequences from roughly 200 million T cells were reported. An early release that covered some 640 HLA-typed donors contained around 300 gigabases of sequencing data and about 93 million unique TCR sequences. Of the 300 to 500 genotyped donors, approximately 81% were placed in the genetic ancestry cluster associated with self-reported Caucasian donors. The aim of the study was to test whether cataloging public T cell receptors could identify signatures of past pathogen exposure. The study profiled the T cell repertoires of 500 to 800 subjects by immunosequencing and related them to cytomegalovirus serostatus. A separate validation cohort of roughly 110 different subjects was used in addition to the approximately 610-subject first cohort. To predict cytomegalovirus infection status, the study brought together high-throughput TCR immunosequencing, statistical association of individual TCRs with disease status, and machine learning. A later analysis re-analyzed previously published TCR beta repertoires from 666 donors and added high-resolution HLA genotyping to study TCR occurrence patterns. The later analysis used no new phenotypic data to find candidate immune exposures, relying instead on TCR beta sequences and their occurrence across donors. An earlier analysis of several hundred of the donors applied high-throughput TCR beta sequencing to assess whether each TCR beta V gene segment acted as functional or pseudogenic. Donor age, sex, ethnicity and CMV serostatus were collected together with the repertoire data. A later genetic analysis took genome-wide SNP genotypes for about 55% of the 666 donors and used that subset as a discovery cohort. Every discovery cohort repertoire had been produced on one sequencing platform. HLA typing included class I and class II loci at four-digit resolution. Typing coverage varied by locus: about 629-640 donors for A, B, C, DRB1 and DQB1; roughly 560 for DQA1; 600 to 610 for DPA1; 400 to 480 for DPB1. Four to six DR-DQ haplotypes were handled as single units for association and clustering because linkage in the cohort was strong. On average, around 230,000 unique TCR beta nucleotide sequences were sequenced per donor among 398 genotyped donors of the cohort, with roughly 18% of those sequences being non-productive. Summary of the overall study and its limitations: Because HLA typing was unavailable for some donors at each locus, only the typed subset was used in association tests. While some public TCRs were present in many individuals, most TCR sequences turned up only very rarely across donors. It was suggested by the authors that the approach could potentially be generalized to other disease states and immunological phenotypes. A further reported finding was that TCR beta sequences accurately predicted the HLA-A and HLA-B alleles for most subjects in the first cohort. In a later analysis, HLA-associated TCR beta chains were found to be more clonally expanded and to have lower generation probabilities than equally common non-associated chains. The 87-base-pair reads could not distinguish some IMGT-functional V segments, including TRBV6-2 and TRBV6-3, so those segments were excluded. Assigning TCR associations to individual alleles was difficult when HLA alleles, especially DR and DQ, strongly co-occurred. Linkage disequilibrium might explain the correlated functional status among segregating V segments, but an unknown experimental factor could not be excluded. Because counts were too low, more than 15 rarely observed V segments, including chromosome 9 orphons, were left out of the earlier analysis of 500 to 650 of the donors. In vitro tests confirmed that a few of the cytomegalovirus-associated TCR beta chains recognize cytomegalovirus antigens. According to a later genetic analysis, donors in an Asian-associated ancestry cluster had fewer N-insertions in productive TCRs than the approximately 700-donor mean. CMV serostatus was the only immune exposure information available for the cohort. An earlier analysis of approximately 590 of the donors showed that most TCR beta V segments appeared in productive rearrangements either about 87% or about 30% of the time, which broadly matched IMGT annotations. The study gave a list of some 150 TCR beta chains associated with cytomegalovirus. The presence/absence analyses assumed that sequencing depth was roughly uniform across donors, and that assumption may not be true. The classifier was reported to diagnose cytomegalovirus status with high specificity and sensitivity in both the original and validation cohorts. In a later analysis, TCR association rates were found to vary across HLA loci, with the most associated TCRs seen for DRB1 alleles and the fewest for HLA-C alleles. A cluster of highly shared sequence variants was judged likely to represent a technical artifact of the sequencing pipeline. Several of the top co-occurrence clusters appeared to be linked to parvovirus B19, influenza, CMV and Epstein-Barr virus, according to a later analysis. This cohort had only TCR beta chains sequenced, and the lack of alpha or paired-chain data limited which features could be detected. A later analysis associated some 17,000 TCR beta sequences with specific HLA alleles at a false discovery rate of 0.05. A later genetic analysis associated a missense DCLRE1C variant with V-gene and J-gene trimming of TCR beta chains, and an independent cohort replicated the association. According to a later analysis, most CMV-associated TCR beta chains appeared to be HLA-restricted, and the HLA associations seemed to be driven largely by CMV exposure.

In total, 666 healthy bone marrow donors made up the cohort. All cohort members were sampled while nominally healthy, although unrecorded immune exposures were likely present. The donor was CMV seronegative and was included in the group of over 300 seronegative cohort members. Each donor provided a peripheral blood sample, and peripheral blood mononuclear cells were used for TCR beta sequencing. Genomic DNA was extracted from the blood cell samples with the Qiagen DNeasy Blood Extraction Kit. V gives up 6 bases and J gives up 7 bases, and the segment between their germline ends measures 10 bases. Reading from cysteine to phenylalanine, the CDR3 counts 11 amino acids. The only DNA kept is the CDR3, 33 bases in frame from the first base. As encoded in the germline V gene, CDR1 is MNHEY while CDR2 is SVGAGI. Library method: the immunoSEQ multiplex PCR assay. The multiplex PCR relied on a mix of 60 forward primers for TCR Vbeta segments and 13 reverse primers for TCR Jbeta segments. The CDR3 region of rearranged TCR beta genes was amplified from genomic DNA with a multiplex PCR assay. On the Illumina HiSeq System, the amplified TCR beta libraries were sequenced as 87-base-pair reads. The study's own analysis went as follows. A later analysis tallied tens of millions of unique TCR beta chains across the 666 repertoires, and about 10 million of those chains were shared by two or more donors. Raw reads were error-corrected and collapsed into unique sequences by a nearest-neighbor algorithm in which closely related sequences were merged to remove PCR and sequencing errors. To assign V, D and J gene segments, CDR3 sequences were aligned to IMGT reference sequences. For a sequence to be retained, a match of at least six nucleotides was required to both a V gene segment and a J gene segment. Rearrangements were classified as productive when the CDR3 lacked stop codons and remained in frame with V and J, and all other rearrangements were classified as non-productive. Following IMGT convention, CDR3 was defined as the stretch from the second conserved V-encoded cysteine to the conserved J-encoded phenylalanine. The earlier analysis of 500 to 600 of the donors excluded sequences that lacked an unambiguous match to a single V gene segment. An earlier analysis of over 450 of the donors classified V segments as functional when productive rearrangements were above 56.7% and as segregating when the standard deviation between donors was above 5%. To diagnose cytomegalovirus status from the catalog of TCR beta chain sequences, a statistical classification framework was built. A later analysis assigned V and J genes by comparing TCR nucleotide sequences with IMGT/GENE-DB human TR gene sequences. A later analysis assigned CDR3 sequences and most-parsimonious VDJ recombination scenarios with the TCRdist pipeline. A later analysis defined each TCR beta chain by its CDR3 amino acid sequence plus V-gene family, and excluded reads lacking a unique V-gene family. As a way to deal with suspected cross-contamination and a sequencing artifact, a later analysis dropped 450 to 600 nucleotide sequences that were highly shared and had low generation probability. A later analysis calculated a clonal expansion index for each public chain from normalized within-repertoire ranks of inferred template counts. In a later analysis, generation probabilities were computed using a VDJ recombination model fitted to out-of-frame rearrangements, and the results were checked against IGoR. In a later analysis, hypergeometric tests were used to score TCR-TCR, TCR-HLA and TCR-CMV co-occurrence, with a repertoire-size bias correction applied to TCR pairs. A later analysis estimated false discovery rates by permuting HLA or CMV assignments 20 times. In a later analysis, co-occurring TCRs were grouped using DBSCAN, and TCRdist sequence similarity was added for clustering within HLA-allele-positive subsets. Repertoires with fewer than 30,000 or more than 120,000 public chains, plus five repertoires with anomalous nucleotide sharing, were excluded from co-occurrence clustering. TCRdb took over this immuneACCESS table, retaining in-frame rearrangements with V and J assigned. Such tables are incomplete; in checked studies, under half of the missing clones stem from an unresolved V gene, and the remainder is unexplained. V, J and clone size are taken as reported in that table, and D and trimming were inferred from the DNA itself. Across this sample there are some 200,000 clones, with around 85% seen only once. In total, the top ten clones hold 0.2% to 0.25% of the sample.

A note on this clone: Its binding antigen is unknown. No much larger clonotype is one base removed from it; base qualities were not supplied.

The TCR was taken from a girl aged 2 to 10 in good health and CMV-seronegative. Sequencing input: PBMCs. Rearrangement joined TRBV6-5 to TRBJ2-7; there is no confident call for the D gene. At the DNA level, the sequence is TGTGCCAGCAGCCGAGGTGGAGAGCAGTACTTC. This gives the protein CASSRGGEQYF.